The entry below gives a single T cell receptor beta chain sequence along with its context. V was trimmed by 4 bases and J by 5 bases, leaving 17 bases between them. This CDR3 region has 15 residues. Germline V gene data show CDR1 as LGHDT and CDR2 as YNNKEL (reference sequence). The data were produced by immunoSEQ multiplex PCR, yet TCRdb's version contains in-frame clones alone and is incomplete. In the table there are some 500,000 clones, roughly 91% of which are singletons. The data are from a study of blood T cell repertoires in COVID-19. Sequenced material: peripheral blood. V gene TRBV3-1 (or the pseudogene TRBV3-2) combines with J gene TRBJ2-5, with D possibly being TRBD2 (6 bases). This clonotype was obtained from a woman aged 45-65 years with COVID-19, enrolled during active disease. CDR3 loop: CASSPPVSGGETQYF. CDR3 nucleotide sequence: TGTGCCAGCAGCCCACCTGTATCTGGGGGGGAGACCCAGTACTTC.